One sample yielded the 32 T cell receptor beta chains listed below, sequenced in a study of T cell responses to AZD1222 COVID-19 vaccine. This table comes from immunoSEQ multiplex PCR, and its TCRdb copy is limited to in-frame clones, with some not included. The sample consists of tens of thousands of clones, 89% of them appearing once. Specimen: peripheral blood, collected 28 days after the second AZD1222 dose. The receptors were gathered from an adult who received the AZD1222 COVID-19 vaccine.

This chain connects TRBV6-4 to TRBJ1-5; D is undetermined. CDR3 size: 13 residues. Trimming pared 4 bases from V and 4 bases from J, leaving 8 bases between. Germline CDR1 and CDR2: MRHNA and SNTAGT. The CDR3 coding sequence is TGTGCCAGCAGTGTGTCGTTAAATCAGCCCCAGCATTTT. This sequence encodes CASSVSLNQPQHF.

The CDR3 protein is CASGLVDLAGGPGPTGSYEQYF. The CDR3 region has the DNA TGTGCTAGTGGTTTGGTAGATCTAGCGGGAGGTCCAGGTCCTACAGGGTCCTACGAGCAGTACTTC. The genes are TRBV12-5 and TRBJ2-7; the match to TRBD2 covers 11 bases. Per the germline V gene, CDR1 is LGHNT and CDR2 is FRNRAP. This CDR3 region has 22 residues. After removal of 0 bases from V and 1 base from J, the junction contained 20 bases not matched to a gene.

This chain connects TRBV27 to TRBJ2-1; 11 nucleotides match TRBD2. The CDR3 extends over 18 amino acids. The germline V gene has CDR1 MNHEY and CDR2 SMNVEV (reference sequence). After removal of 6 bases from V and 13 bases from J, the junction contained 23 bases not matched to a gene. CDR3 sequence: CASSQGGEIAGGRKPQFF. Here the CDR3 DNA reads TGTGCCAGCAGCCAAGGGGGGGAAATAGCGGGAGGGAGGAAGCCCCAGTTCTTC.

The J gene is TRBJ1-3, the V gene TRBV19; D not resolved. V was shortened by 4 bases and J by 3 bases, with 7 bases between the two germline ends. CDR1 is LNHDA, CDR2 SQIVND, per germline (reference sequence). The CDR3 contains 13 residues. The DNA of the CDR3 is TGTGCCAGTAGTAGGGGTGTTGGAAACACCATATATTTT. Translation gives CASSRGVGNTIYF.

This chain joins TRBV3-1 (or the pseudogene TRBV3-2) and TRBJ2-7, with D possibly being TRBD1 (6 bases). Germline V CDR1 and CDR2: LGHDT, YNNKEL (reference sequence). This CDR3 comprises 13 residues. The germline V and J ends were trimmed by 7 bases and 4 bases, with 14 bases remaining between them. The CDR3 region has the DNA TGTGCCAGCACCGAGGGACATCTATACGAGCAGTACTTC. Its protein product is CASTEGHLYEQYF.

This clone was found once. V gene TRBV7-8 combines with J gene TRBJ2-7; D may match TRBD1 or TRBD2 (5 bases each). V lost 5 bases to trimming and J lost 2 bases, with 19 bases between them. The germline gives CDR1 SGHVS, CDR2 FQNEAQ. The CDR3 runs 16 residues. CDR3 nucleotides: TGTGCCAGCAGCCCCAGTGCAGGGTCGAGGGCCTACGAGCAGTACTTC. This sequence encodes CASSPSAGSRAYEQYF.

This clone has a single count. The chain combines TRBV5-4 with TRBJ2-1; D gene unclear. Deletions cut 2 bases from V and 7 bases from J, with 7 bases between. This CDR3 is built from 12 residues. Germline V CDR1 and CDR2: SGHNT, YYREEE (reference sequence). CDR3 DNA sequence: TGTGCCAGCAGCTTTGAGACAAATGAGCAGTTCTTC. This translates into CASSFETNEQFF.

This clone has just a few counts. V is TRBV7-2 and J is TRBJ2-1; D is unclear. Deletions cut 5 bases from V and 0 bases from J, with 11 bases between. Germline CDR1 is SGHTA and CDR2 is FQGNSA. CDR3 size: 15 residues. CDR3 nucleotide sequence: TGTGCCAGCAGCCGTGTCCTCAGCTCCTACAATGAGCAGTTCTTC. This translates into CASSRVLSSYNEQFF.

The chain couples TRBV5-1 to TRBJ1-4; D remains ambiguous. CDR3 length: 15 residues. V dropped 4 bases and J dropped 3 bases, with 13 bases sitting between them. Looked up from germline, CDR1 is SGHRS and CDR2 is YFSETQ. In DNA form, the CDR3 reads TGCGCCAGCAGCCCCGGACGCCCCCCTAATGAAAAACTGTTTTTT. Protein sequence: CASSPGRPPNEKLFF.

The CDR3 loop is CSAEIRRKLFF. DNA for the CDR3: TGCAGTGCTGAAATTAGGAGGAAACTGTTTTTT. The rearrangement uses TRBV20-1 and TRBJ1-4; D is unresolved. V shed 5 bases and J shed 11 bases, with 12 bases lying between them. Per germline, CDR1 DFQATT and CDR2 SNEGSKA (reference sequence). CDR3 length: 11 residues.

J is TRBJ1-1 and V is TRBV5-5, with D maybe TRBD1 (5 bases). CDR3 length equals 14 residues. Trimming stripped 2 bases from V and 5 bases from J, with 13 bases between. The germline V gene encodes CDR1 SGHKS and CDR2 YYEKEE (reference sequence). The CDR3, as DNA: TGTGCCAGCAGCTTAGGGGATACGGGGACTGAAGCTTTCTTT. Protein product: CASSLGDTGTEAFF.

In DNA, the CDR3 is TGCGCCAGCAGCTTGGAAGGCACGGAGAACACCGGGGAGCTGTTTTTT. It is translated as CASSLEGTENTGELFF. V usage is TRBV5-1 and J usage is TRBJ2-2, with unresolved D. The CDR3 length is 16 residues. In germline, CDR1 is SGHRS, CDR2 YFSETQ. Trimming left V 0 bases short and J 1 base short, with 10 bases between.

The genes are TRBV2 and TRBJ2-7; no definite D call. CDR1 is SNHLY, CDR2 FYNNEI, per germline. The length of the CDR3 is 12 residues. V was shortened by 5 bases and J by 3 bases, with 8 bases between the two germline ends. In DNA form, the CDR3 reads TGTGCCAGCAGTTTAGCCAACTACGAGCAGTACTTC. Translating gives CASSLANYEQYF. Using reference TRBV2 and TRBJ2-7 for the parts outside the CDR3, the full variable domain is EPEVTQTPSHQVTQMGQEVILRCVPISNHLYFYWYRQILGQKVEFLVSFYNNEISEKSEIFDDQFSVERPDGSNFTLKIRSTKLEDSAMYFCASSLANYEQYFGPGTRLTVT.

The chain uses TRBV5-4 and TRBJ2-2; possible D gene TRBD1, 5 bases. The CDR3 has 15 residues. Germline-derived CDR1 and CDR2 are SGHNT and YYREEE (reference sequence). V shed 4 bases and J shed 5 bases, with 15 bases lying between them. DNA of the CDR3: TGTGCCAGCAGCATTTCCGACAGTCGGACCGGGGAGCTGTTTTTT. Protein: CASSISDSRTGELFF.

The V call is TRBV28, the J call TRBJ1-1; weak D call: TRBD1 (6 bases). V gave up 10 bases and J gave up 4 bases, with 19 bases separating them. CDR1 is MDHEN, CDR2 SYDVKM, per germline. This CDR3 contains 14 residues. The CDR3 nucleotides are TGTGCCACCCAAGGACGCAGGGGAAGCACTGAAGCTTTCTTT. This translates into CATQGRRGSTEAFF.

The chain uses TRBV10-3 and TRBJ1-1, with D perhaps TRBD1 (5 bases). Trimming shortened V by 8 bases and J by 4 bases, and 11 bases separated the two germline ends. The CDR3 spans 12 residues. Germline CDR1 ENHRY, CDR2 SYGVKD. The CDR3 DNA is TGTGCCATCCAGGGAGGGAGCACTGAAGCTTTCTTT. It specifies CAIQGGSTEAFF.

The J gene is TRBJ1-1, the V gene TRBV7-2, with a possible D match to TRBD1 (6 bases). The germline V and J ends were trimmed by 5 bases and 3 bases, with 16 bases remaining between them. Germline assignment: CDR1 SGHTA and CDR2 FQGNSA. This CDR3 has 15 amino acids. CDR3 amino acids: CASSLQTGGHTEAFF. CDR3 in DNA: TGTGCCAGCAGCCTTCAGACAGGTGGACACACTGAAGCTTTCTTT.

The chain uses TRBV3-1 (or the pseudogene TRBV3-2) and TRBJ1-4; no clear D gene. Trimming removed 0 bases from V and 0 bases from J, with 2 bases in between. Germline-derived CDR1 and CDR2 are LGHDT and YNNKEL (reference sequence). The CDR3 is made up of 14 amino acids. The CDR3 DNA sequence: TGTGCCAGCAGCCAAGATACAACTAATGAAAAACTGTTTTTT. This translates into CASSQDTTNEKLFF.

The J gene is TRBJ1-6, the V gene TRBV14; weak D call: TRBD1 (5 bases). The CDR3 consists of 14 residues. Trimming cost V 4 bases and J 7 bases, with 11 bases left between them. Germline assignment: CDR1 SGHDN and CDR2 FVKESK. The CDR3 loop reads CASSLGVSNSPLHF. CDR3 DNA: TGTGCCAGCAGCCTAGGGGTGAGCAATTCACCCCTCCACTTT.

The chain is built from TRBV7-8 and TRBJ2-5; 10 positions match TRBD2. The CDR3 is 16 amino acids. Germline trimming cut 2 bases from V and 1 base from J; bases unmatched to any gene: 4. Looked up from germline, CDR1 is SGHVS and CDR2 is FQNEAQ. CDR3 sequence: CASSLQSSGSQETQYF. The CDR3 coding sequence is TGTGCCAGCAGCTTACAATCTAGCGGGAGCCAAGAGACCCAGTACTTC.

This clone was detected only once. The V gene is TRBV5-8, the J gene TRBJ1-2; perhaps TRBD1 as D (6 bases). The CDR3 runs 15 residues. V dropped 0 bases and J dropped 5 bases, with 14 bases sitting between them. CDR1 is SGHTS, CDR2 YDEGEE, per germline. DNA of the CDR3: TGTGCCAGCAGCTTGGCCCCGGGCAGGGGATATGGCTACACCTTC. Encoded protein: CASSLAPGRGYGYTF.

The J gene is TRBJ2-7, the V gene TRBV19; D not resolved. The CDR3 consists of 14 residues. Trimming took 2 bases from V and 2 from J, leaving 10 bases between them. CDR1 and CDR2 (germline): LNHDA, SQIVND (reference sequence). The CDR3 sequence is CASSIRQGAYEQYF. The DNA for the CDR3 is TGTGCCAGTAGTATAAGGCAAGGAGCCTACGAGCAGTACTTC.

This chain joins TRBV9 and TRBJ2-7; D gene unclear. V gave up 0 bases and J gave up 7 bases, with 17 bases separating them. The CDR3 has 15 residues. Germline loops: CDR1 SGDLS, CDR2 YYNGEE. Written as DNA, the CDR3 is TGTGCCAGCAGCGTAGATCCCGGAATAGGCCGGGAGCAGTACTTC. Protein product: CASSVDPGIGREQYF.

V and J are TRBV19 and TRBJ1-2; TRBD1 agrees at 12 bases. Germline CDR1 is LNHDA and CDR2 is SQIVND (reference sequence). CDR3 length: 15 amino acids. V dropped 4 bases and J dropped 4; count of bases not matched to a gene: 4. The CDR3 DNA sequence: TGTGCCAGTAGTACGGGACAGGGGGCCGGCTATGGCTACACCTTC. Amino acid sequence: CASSTGQGAGYGYTF.

This clone was counted once. The V call is TRBV11-2, the J call TRBJ2-7; 7 bases match TRBD2. V was pared by 3 bases and J by 0 bases, with 5 bases of the junction left unmatched. CDR3 length: 15 residues. Germline loops: CDR1 SGHAT, CDR2 FQNNGV. This chain's CDR3 is CASSLASGSSYEQYF. CDR3 nucleotide sequence: TGTGCCAGCAGCTTGGCTAGCGGAAGCTCCTACGAGCAGTACTTC.

CDR3 loop: CASSLLYDEKLFF. The CDR3 DNA is TGTGCCAGCAGTTTACTTTACGATGAAAAACTGTTTTTT. The chain uses TRBV28 and TRBJ1-4; no clear D. The CDR3 runs 13 residues. The germline V gene encodes CDR1 MDHEN and CDR2 SYDVKM. Between the trimmed V and J ends, which lost 2 bases and 6 bases, there was a span of 7 bases. Filled out from reference TRBV28 and TRBJ1-4, the complete variable domain reads DVKVTQSSRYLVKRTGEKVFLECVQDMDHENMFWYRQDPGLGLRLIYFSYDVKMKEKGDIPEGYSVSREKKERFSLILESASTNQTSMYLCASSLLYDEKLFFGSGTQLSVL.

This rearrangement joins TRBV11-3 to TRBJ2-1; 8 nucleotides match TRBD2. The CDR3 is 15 amino acids. Germline V lookup: CDR1 SGHNT, CDR2 YENEEA. Germline trimming cut 3 bases from V and 7 bases from J; bases unmatched to any gene: 8. CDR3 DNA sequence: TGTGCCAGCAGCTTGACTAGCGTTTCTGGGAATGAGCAGTTCTTC. Translating gives CASSLTSVSGNEQFF.

V gene TRBV9 combines with J gene TRBJ1-2, with D perhaps matching TRBD1 (6 bases). V lost 3 bases and J 0 bases, leaving 12 bases between the germline ends. Germline V lookup: CDR1 SGDLS, CDR2 YYNGEE. The CDR3 contains 15 residues. CDR3 residues: CASSENRDSNYGYTF. The CDR3 DNA sequence: TGTGCCAGCAGCGAAAACAGGGATTCTAACTATGGCTACACCTTC.

Here the CDR3 reads CATSSEKGISYEQYF. DNA for the CDR3: TGTGCCACCAGCAGCGAAAAGGGGATCTCATACGAGCAGTACTTC. The rearrangement joins TRBV15 to TRBJ2-7; possible D gene TRBD1, 5 bases. There are 15 residues in the CDR3. Per germline, CDR1 LNHNV and CDR2 YYDKDF (reference sequence). Trimming removed 3 bases from V and 4 bases from J, with 16 bases in between.

The gene calls are TRBV11-3 and TRBJ2-7; 7 bases agree with TRBD1. CDR3 length: 14 amino acids. The germline V gene encodes CDR1 SGHNT and CDR2 YENEEA. The ends lost 4 bases at V and 4 bases at J; junction bases unmatched: 7. The CDR3 is CASSYTGQTYEQYF. CDR3 nucleotides: TGTGCCAGCAGCTATACGGGACAGACATACGAGCAGTACTTC.

V usage is TRBV7-2 and J usage is TRBJ2-5, with 10 bases fitting TRBD1. Germline CDR1 and CDR2: SGHTA and FQGNSA. CDR3 size: 17 residues. J gave up 2 bases and V 6 bases, and 12 bases lay outside the gene matches. CDR3 residues: CASRYRDRGVGQETQYF. CDR3 bases: TGTGCCAGCAGATACCGGGACAGGGGTGTGGGGCAAGAGACCCAGTACTTC.

The rearrangement uses TRBV11-3 and TRBJ2-1; the D is unclear. Germline loops: CDR1 SGHNT, CDR2 YENEEA. This CDR3 region has 14 residues. V was pared by 1 base and J by 0 bases, with 4 bases between. CDR3 in amino acids: CASSLGSSYNEQFF. CDR3 in DNA: TGTGCCAGCAGCTTAGGGAGCTCCTACAATGAGCAGTTCTTC.